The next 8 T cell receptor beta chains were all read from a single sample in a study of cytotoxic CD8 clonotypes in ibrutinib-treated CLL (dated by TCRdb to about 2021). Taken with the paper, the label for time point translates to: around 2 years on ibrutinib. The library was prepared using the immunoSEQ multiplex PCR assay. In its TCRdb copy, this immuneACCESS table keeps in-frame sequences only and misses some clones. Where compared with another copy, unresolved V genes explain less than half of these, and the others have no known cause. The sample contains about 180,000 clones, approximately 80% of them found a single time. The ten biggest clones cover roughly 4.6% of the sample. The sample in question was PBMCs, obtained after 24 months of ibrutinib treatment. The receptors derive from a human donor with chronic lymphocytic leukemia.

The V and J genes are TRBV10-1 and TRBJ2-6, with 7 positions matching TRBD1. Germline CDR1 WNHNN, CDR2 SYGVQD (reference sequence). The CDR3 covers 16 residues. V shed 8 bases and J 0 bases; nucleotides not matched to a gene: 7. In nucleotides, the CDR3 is TGCGCCAGCGACAGGGAAAGTGTCTCTGGGGCCAACGTCCTGACTTTC. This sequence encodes CASDRESVSGANVLTF.

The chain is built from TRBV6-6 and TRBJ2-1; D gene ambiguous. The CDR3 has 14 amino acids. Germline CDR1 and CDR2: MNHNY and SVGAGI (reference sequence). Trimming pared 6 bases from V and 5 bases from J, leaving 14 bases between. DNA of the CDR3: TGTGCCAGCAGGGGTGAGAGGACGGACAATGAGCAGTTCTTC. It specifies CASRGERTDNEQFF.

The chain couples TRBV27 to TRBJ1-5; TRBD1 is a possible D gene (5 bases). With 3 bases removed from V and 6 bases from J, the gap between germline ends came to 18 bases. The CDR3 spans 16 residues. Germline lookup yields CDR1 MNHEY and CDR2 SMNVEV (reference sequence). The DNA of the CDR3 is TGTGCCAGCAGTTTGCTGATGGGGGTGGAGGTTCAGCCCCAGCATTTT. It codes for CASSLLMGVEVQPQHF.

Written as DNA, the CDR3 is TGTGCCAGCAGCGATACACGGAACTATAATTCACCCCTCCACTTT. It is translated as CASSDTRNYNSPLHF. The gene calls are TRBV5-4 and TRBJ1-6; D is unclear. Germline V lookup: CDR1 SGHNT, CDR2 YYREEE (reference sequence). The V and J ends lost 4 bases and 3 bases respectively, with 11 bases between them. The CDR3 consists of 15 residues.

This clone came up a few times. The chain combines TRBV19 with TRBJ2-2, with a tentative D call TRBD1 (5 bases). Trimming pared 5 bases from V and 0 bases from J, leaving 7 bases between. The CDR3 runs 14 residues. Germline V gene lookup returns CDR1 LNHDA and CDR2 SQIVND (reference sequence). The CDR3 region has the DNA TGTGCCAGTAGTTGGACAACGAACACCGGGGAGCTGTTTTTT. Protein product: CASSWTTNTGELFF.

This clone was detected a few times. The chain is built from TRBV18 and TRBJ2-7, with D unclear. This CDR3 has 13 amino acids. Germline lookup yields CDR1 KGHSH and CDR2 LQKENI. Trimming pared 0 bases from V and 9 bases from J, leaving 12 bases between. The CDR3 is CASSPPVVEWQYF. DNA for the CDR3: TGTGCCAGCTCACCACCGGTAGTGGAGTGGCAGTACTTC.

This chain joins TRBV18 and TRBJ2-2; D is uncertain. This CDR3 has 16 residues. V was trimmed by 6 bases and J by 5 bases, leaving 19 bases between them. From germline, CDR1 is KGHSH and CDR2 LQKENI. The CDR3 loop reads CASSPILQFGTGELFF. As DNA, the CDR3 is TGTGCCAGCTCTCCCATTTTACAGTTCGGGACCGGGGAGCTGTTTTTT.

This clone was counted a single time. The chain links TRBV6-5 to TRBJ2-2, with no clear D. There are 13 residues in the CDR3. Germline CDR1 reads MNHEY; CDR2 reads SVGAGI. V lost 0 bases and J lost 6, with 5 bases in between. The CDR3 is CASSYSRPGELFF. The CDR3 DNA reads TGTGCCAGCAGTTACTCTCGCCCCGGGGAGCTGTTTTTT.